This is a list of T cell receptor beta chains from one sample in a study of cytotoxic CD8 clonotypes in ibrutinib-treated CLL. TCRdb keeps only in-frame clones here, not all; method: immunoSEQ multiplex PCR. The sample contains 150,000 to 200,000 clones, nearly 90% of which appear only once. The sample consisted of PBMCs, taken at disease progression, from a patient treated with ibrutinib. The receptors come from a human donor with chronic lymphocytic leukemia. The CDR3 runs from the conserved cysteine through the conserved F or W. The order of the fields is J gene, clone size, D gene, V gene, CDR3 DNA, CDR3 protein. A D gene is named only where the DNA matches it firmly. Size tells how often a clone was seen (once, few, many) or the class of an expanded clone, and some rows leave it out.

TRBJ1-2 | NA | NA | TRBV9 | TGTGCCAGCAGCGTATCTCCTGCAGGGAAGGATGGCTACACCTTC | CASSVSPAGKDGYTF
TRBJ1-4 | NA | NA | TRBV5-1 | TGCGCCAGCAGCGGAGGATCGGGAGTCCCAGAAAAACTGTTTTTT | CASSGGSGVPEKLFF
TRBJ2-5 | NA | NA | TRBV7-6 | TGTGCCAGCAGCTTGCCCCAAGAGACCCAGTACTTC | CASSLPQETQYF
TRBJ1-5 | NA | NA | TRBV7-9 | TGTGCCAGCAGCCGGGACCGCTCACCCCAGCATTTT | CASSRDRSPQHF
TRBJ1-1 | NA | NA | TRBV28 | TGTGCCAGCAGTTCCCTATCCGCGGAGGGCACTGAAGCTTTCTTT | CASSSLSAEGTEAFF
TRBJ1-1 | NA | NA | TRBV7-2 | TGTGCCAGCAGCTTCTTCGGGACTGAAGCTTTCTTT | CASSFFGTEAFF
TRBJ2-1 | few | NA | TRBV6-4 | TGTGCCAGCAGTGTCCAGGAAGGGTATGAGCAGTTCTTC | CASSVQEGYEQFF
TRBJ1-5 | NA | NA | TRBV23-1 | TGCGCCAGCATTCAAAGGGAGAATCAGCCCCAGCATTTT | CASIQRENQPQHF
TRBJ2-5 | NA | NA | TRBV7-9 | TGTGCCAGCAGCTCGACCCAGGGGATGGAGACCCAGTACTTC | CASSSTQGMETQYF
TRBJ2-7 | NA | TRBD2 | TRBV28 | TGTGCCAGCAGTCTACTAGCGGGCAGGGGAGTTTCGGAGTACTTC | CASSLLAGRGVSEYF
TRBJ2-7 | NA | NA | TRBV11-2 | TGTGCCAGCAGTCCCGGCCACTCCTACGAGCAGTACTTC | CASSPGHSYEQYF
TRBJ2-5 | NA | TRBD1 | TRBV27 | TGTGCCAGCACAAGGGGACAGGGGGTGGGAGAGACCCAGTACTTC | CASTRGQGVGETQYF
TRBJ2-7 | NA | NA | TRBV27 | TGTGCCAGCAGCTCCGATGCCTACGAGCAGTACTTC | CASSSDAYEQYF
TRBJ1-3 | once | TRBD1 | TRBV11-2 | TGTGCCAGCAGCAAAGGACAGGTTCAGGCTGGAAACACCATATATTTT | CASSKGQVQAGNTIYF
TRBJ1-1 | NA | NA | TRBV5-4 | TGTGCCAGCAGCCCCCGACTGATGAACACTGAAGCTTTCTTT | CASSPRLMNTEAFF
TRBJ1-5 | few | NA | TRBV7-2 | TGTGCCAGCAGCGTCGAGGCGGGGGATCAGCCCCAGCATTTT | CASSVEAGDQPQHF
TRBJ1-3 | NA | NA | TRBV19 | TGTGCCAGTAAGTACGGCGGCAGCTCTGGAAACACCATATATTTT | CASKYGGSSGNTIYF
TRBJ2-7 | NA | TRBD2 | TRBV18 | TGTGCCAGCTCAGTAATAGCGGGAGACGGGTACGAGCAGTACTTC | CASSVIAGDGYEQYF
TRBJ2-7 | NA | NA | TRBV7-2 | TGTGCCAGCAGCTTAGGACTAGGGAACTACGAGCAGTACTTC | CASSLGLGNYEQYF
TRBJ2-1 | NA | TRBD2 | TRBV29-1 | TGCAGCGCCCGATCTGGACTAGCGGGGTACTACAATGAGCAGTTCTTC | CSARSGLAGYYNEQFF
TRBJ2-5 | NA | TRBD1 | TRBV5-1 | TGCGCCAGCAGCAGAAGCAACCCGGGACAGTTAGAGACCCAGTACTTC | CASSRSNPGQLETQYF
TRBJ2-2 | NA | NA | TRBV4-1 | TGCGCCAGCAGCCAAGTGTTGGTCACCGGGGAGCTGTTTTTT | CASSQVLVTGELFF
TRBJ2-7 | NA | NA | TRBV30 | TGTGCCTGGACTCGTGGTATGTACGAGCAGTACTTC | CAWTRGMYEQYF
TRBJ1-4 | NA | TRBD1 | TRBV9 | TGTGCCAGCAGCGAGAACGACAGGGAGTGGGAAAAACTGTTTTTT | CASSENDREWEKLFF
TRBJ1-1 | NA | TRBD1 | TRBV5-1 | TGCGCCAGCACCATTGGACAGGGCTTCACTGAAGCTTTCTTT | CASTIGQGFTEAFF
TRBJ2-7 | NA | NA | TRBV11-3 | TGTGCCAGCAGCCCCCCCGGGATGGCCTACGAGCAGTACTTC | CASSPPGMAYEQYF
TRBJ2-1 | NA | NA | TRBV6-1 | TGTGCCAGCAGTGAAGCGCTACTCGGGTCGAGCCTAGGAGCCTACAATGAGCAGTTCTTC | CASSEALLGSSLGAYNEQFF
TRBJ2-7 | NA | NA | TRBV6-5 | TGTGCCAGCAGTTACCAAACAGGATACTACGAGCAGTACTTC | CASSYQTGYYEQYF
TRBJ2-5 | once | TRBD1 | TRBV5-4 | TGTGCCAGCAGCTTAAGGACAGGGGGCGGGGAGACCCAGTACTTC | CASSLRTGGGETQYF
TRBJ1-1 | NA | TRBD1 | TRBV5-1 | TGCGCCAGCAGATATCCAGGGGGCGCGAACACTGAAGCTTTCTTT | CASRYPGGANTEAFF
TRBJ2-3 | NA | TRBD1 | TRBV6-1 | TGTGCCAGCAGCTGGACAGGGACTAGCACAGATACGCAGTATTTT | CASSWTGTSTDTQYF
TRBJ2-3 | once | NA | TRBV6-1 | TGTGCCAGCCGGAACAACTTAGCGGGCACAGATACGCAGTATTTT | CASRNNLAGTDTQYF
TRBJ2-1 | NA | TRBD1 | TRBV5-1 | TGCGCCAGCAGCTTACAGGGGAGCTCCTACAATGAGCAGTTCTTC | CASSLQGSSYNEQFF
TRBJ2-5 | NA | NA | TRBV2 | TGTGCCAGCAGTTTTGCAGAAAATCAAGAGACCCAGTACTTC | CASSFAENQETQYF
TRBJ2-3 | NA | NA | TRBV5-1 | TGCGCCAGCAGCTTGGTGGGGGGAAGGGACACAGATACGCAGTATTTT | CASSLVGGRDTDTQYF
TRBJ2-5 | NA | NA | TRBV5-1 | TGCGCCAGCAGCTTGGGTGCGGGCCAAGAGACCCAGTACTTC | CASSLGAGQETQYF
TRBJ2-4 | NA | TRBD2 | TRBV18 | TGTGCCAGCTCACCACTTTCTGTCAGCGGGGCAAGCAAAAACATTCAGTACTTC | CASSPLSVSGASKNIQYF
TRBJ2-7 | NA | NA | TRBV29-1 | TGCAGCGTAGGACAGGGACTACGCTACGAGCAGTACTTC | CSVGQGLRYEQYF
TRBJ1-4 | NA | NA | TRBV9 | TGTGCCAGCAGCGTGAGACCGGGGTCGGGTGAAAAACTGTTTTTT | CASSVRPGSGEKLFF
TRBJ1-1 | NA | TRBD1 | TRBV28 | TGTGCCAGCAGACGGTCCTACGGGACAGCGAACACTGAAGCTTTCTTT | CASRRSYGTANTEAFF